Presented here are 26 T cell receptor beta chains from one specimen sequenced in a study of T cells in Graves' hyperthyroidism and ophthalmopathy. RNA transcripts served as the template for amplifying TCR beta CDR3 regions. Initially, a first-round RT-PCR of the TCR CDR3 employed the HTBI primer set. One entry per CDR3 protein results from TCRdb running MiXCR on the multiplex PCR reads. The table has nearly 600,000 distinct CDR3 sequences, around 14% seen once. Sequenced input: blood. Receptors were obtained from a woman aged 25 to 45 with Graves' hyperthyroidism that later progressed to Graves' ophthalmopathy.

The rearrangement links TRBV6-2 or TRBV6-3 to TRBJ1-1; D is unclear. The CDR3 extends over 12 amino acids. Germline V gene lookup returns CDR1 MNHEY and CDR2 SVGEGT. Trimming cost V 4 bases and J 7 bases, with 10 bases left between them. DNA for the CDR3: TGTGCCAGCAGTTCACCCCCGGATGAAGCTTTCTTT. Translation gives CASSSPPDEAFF.

As for this clonotype: Being one base from a much bigger clone, this may be a read error. The DNA for the CDR3 is TGTGCCAACAGTGACTCCGGGACAGGGGGGGTGACCCAGTACTTC. Translation gives CANSDSGTGGVTQYF. The rearrangement uses TRBV10-3 and TRBJ2-5; TRBD1 aligns across 11 bases. CDR1 ENHRY and CDR2 SYGVKD come from the germline V gene. The CDR3 covers 15 residues.

A few counts support this clonotype. J is TRBJ1-2 and V is TRBV7-2; perhaps TRBD1 as D (5 bases). Trimming cost V 2 bases and J 2 bases, with 15 bases left between them. Per the germline V gene, CDR1 is SGHTA and CDR2 is FQGNSA. This CDR3 comprises 16 residues. CDR3 DNA: TGTGCCAGCAGCTTAACAAACGGCAGGGCGAACTATGGCTACACCTTC. This translates into CASSLTNGRANYGYTF.

This clonotype was seen only a few times. The V call is TRBV5-8, the J call TRBJ1-5; TRBD1 is a possible D gene (5 bases). V lost 0 bases to trimming and J lost 5 bases, with 15 bases between them. The CDR3 covers 16 residues. Looked up from germline, CDR1 is SGHTS and CDR2 is YDEGEE. CDR3 sequence reads: CASSLVGVEGDQPQHF. In DNA, the CDR3 is TGTGCCAGCAGCTTGGTAGGGGTCGAAGGGGATCAGCCCCAGCATTTT. The full variable domain, rest sourced from reference TRBV5-8 and TRBJ1-5, is EAGVTQSPTHLIKTRGQQATLRCSPISGHTSVYWYQQALGLGLQFLLWYDEGEERNRGNFPPRFSGRQFPNYSSELNVNALELEDSALYLCASSLVGVEGDQPQHFGDGTRLSIL.

A remark on this clonotype: A much more abundant neighbour one base away suggests this may be a read error. V usage is TRBV12-3 or TRBV12-4 and J usage is TRBJ1-4, with 7 nucleotides matching TRBD1. CDR3 length: 17 residues. V shed 5 bases, J shed 8 bases, and the junction held 17 bases outside the gene matches. CDR3 in DNA: TGTGCCAGCAGTGGGCAGGGGGACGGGGCGGTCGGAGAAAAACTGTTTTTT. Its translation: CASSGQGDGAVGEKLFF.

In its sample, this clonotype was seen many times. V is TRBV3-1 and J is TRBJ2-1, with 8 bases fitting TRBD2. The CDR3 covers 16 residues. Trimming at V came to 4 bases and at J to 7 bases, leaving 12 bases not matched to a gene. Germline values: CDR1 LGHDT, CDR2 YNNKEL (reference sequence). CDR3 sequence reads: CASSPARGGIQNEQFF. In nucleotides, the CDR3 is TGTGCCAGCAGCCCAGCCCGGGGGGGCATTCAGAATGAGCAGTTCTTC.

The V gene is TRBV14, the J gene TRBJ2-7, with D perhaps TRBD1 (5 bases). This CDR3 has 14 amino acids. Per germline, CDR1 SGHDN and CDR2 FVKESK. Trimming removed 5 bases at V and 0 bases at J, with 11 bases between. This chain's CDR3 is CASSSIDSSYEQYF. The CDR3 region has the DNA TGTGCCAGCAGCTCTATCGACAGCTCCTACGAGCAGTACTTC.

The J gene is TRBJ2-7, the V gene TRBV20-1; D perhaps matches TRBD2 (6 bases). The CDR3 runs 11 residues. V was pared by 6 bases and J by 6 bases, with 12 bases between. Looked up from germline, CDR1 is DFQATT and CDR2 is SNEGSKA (reference sequence). The CDR3 region is CSAPGAVEQYF. The CDR3 DNA reads as TGCAGTGCCCCGGGAGCGGTCGAGCAGTACTTC.

This clonotype was detected ten times or more. The chain uses TRBV7-2 and TRBJ2-7, with TRBD2 matching over 15 bases. Trimming took 5 bases from V and 6 from J; bases not matched to a gene: 5. Germline V CDR1 and CDR2: SGHTA, FQGNSA. CDR3 length equals 15 residues. CDR3 coding DNA: TGTGCCAGCAGCGGCCGGACTAGCGGGAGGGCCGAGCAGTACTTC. Amino acid sequence: CASSGRTSGRAEQYF.

This clonotype was picked up many times. J is TRBJ1-1 and V is TRBV7-3; no firm D call. This CDR3 comprises 14 residues. Germline CDR1 and CDR2: SGHTA and FQGTGA. The germline V and J ends were trimmed by 3 bases and 0 bases, with 8 bases remaining between them. The CDR3 nucleotides are TGTGCCAGCAGCTTGACACAGCTGAACACTGAAGCTTTCTTT. As protein: CASSLTQLNTEAFF.

The chain carries TRBV28 and TRBJ1-1; D gene unclear. The CDR3 is 13 residues long. Germline V lookup: CDR1 MDHEN, CDR2 SYDVKM. V lost 3 bases to trimming and J lost 1 base, with 6 bases between them. CDR3 amino acids: CASSFHANTEAFF. As DNA, the CDR3 is TGTGCCAGCAGTTTTCATGCGAACACTGAAGCTTTCTTT.

This clonotype was counted many times. This sequence joins TRBV15 and TRBJ2-5, with no clear D. Trimming took 0 bases from V and 1 from J, leaving 6 bases between them. Germline values: CDR1 LNHNV, CDR2 YYDKDF (reference sequence). The CDR3 extends over 14 amino acids. CDR3 DNA sequence: TGTGCCACCAGCAGAGAGGCGTTCCAAGAGACCCAGTACTTC. Amino acid sequence: CATSREAFQETQYF.

This clonotype was counted only a few times. This may be a read error, as it is one base from a much larger clone. V and J are TRBV28 and TRBJ2-1; D unresolved. CDR3 length equals 13 residues. Germline V gene data show CDR1 as MDHEN and CDR2 as SYDVKM. V shed 5 bases and J shed 8 bases, with 13 bases lying between them. CDR3 in amino acids: CASSNPPSDEQFF. The CDR3 DNA follows: TGTGCCAGCAGTAACCCCCCGAGTGATGAGCAGTTCTTC. Complete variable domain (other parts from reference TRBV28 and TRBJ2-1): DVKVTQSSRYLVKRTGEKVFLECVQDMDHENMFWYRQDPGLGLRLIYFSYDVKMKEKGDIPEGYSVSREKKERFSLILESASTNQTSMYLCASSNPPSDEQFFGPGTRLTVL.

This clonotype was seen at least ten times. The CDR3: CSAPSGSTDTQYF. The CDR3 coding sequence is TGCAGTGCCCCTAGCGGATCCACAGATACGCAGTATTTT. This sequence joins TRBV20-1 and TRBJ2-3; TRBD2 matches 7 bases. CDR1 and CDR2 from the germline V gene are DFQATT and SNEGSKA (reference sequence). The CDR3 has 13 amino acids. V shed 6 bases, J shed 2 bases, and the junction held 5 bases outside the gene matches.

This clonotype was picked up a small number of times. This chain connects TRBV7-9 to TRBJ2-7, with TRBD2 identical over 9 bases. V was pared by 4 bases and J by 5 bases, with 9 bases of the junction left unmatched. CDR3 length: 15 residues. Germline V CDR1 and CDR2: SEHNR, FQNEAQ (reference sequence). CDR3 bases: TGTGCCAGCAGCTCCTTTAGCGGGAGCGGCGACGAGCAGTACTTC. Translating it yields CASSSFSGSGDEQYF.

Only a few counts were recorded for this clonotype. The chain employs TRBV28 and TRBJ1-2; D unresolved. Between the trimmed V and J ends, which lost 6 bases and 5 bases, there was a span of 7 bases. Looked up from germline, CDR1 is MDHEN and CDR2 is SYDVKM. This CDR3 comprises 11 residues. For the CDR3, the DNA is TGTGCCAGCAGATCGCGGTATGGCTACACCTTC. Protein product: CASRSRYGYTF.

This chain uses TRBV6-5 with TRBJ1-1; D is ambiguous. The CDR3 is 13 residues long. V lost 4 bases, J lost 1 base, and 7 bases lay in between. Germline V lookup: CDR1 MNHEY, CDR2 SVGAGI. The CDR3 loop reads CASSSHENTEAFF. The CDR3 nucleotides read TGTGCCAGCAGTTCCCACGAGAACACTGAAGCTTTCTTT.

In its sample, this clonotype was seen a few times. V is TRBV28 and J is TRBJ1-2; TRBD1 might be the D (5 bases). CDR3 size: 15 residues. V lost 8 bases and J lost 4, with 20 bases in between. The germline gives CDR1 MDHEN, CDR2 SYDVKM. CDR3 region: CASQVDPGGIYGYTF. The CDR3, as DNA: TGTGCCAGCCAGGTAGACCCGGGGGGGATCTATGGCTACACCTTC.

Many counts were recorded for this clonotype. V and J are TRBV27 and TRBJ2-7, with D possibly being TRBD1 (6 bases). Germline CDR1 and CDR2: MNHEY and SMNVEV (reference sequence). The CDR3 spans 16 residues. V dropped 3 bases and J dropped 2 bases, with 17 bases sitting between them. The CDR3 DNA reads as TGTGCCAGCAGTTTGAAGGGGTACAAGGGGGCCTACGAGCAGTACTTC. Amino acids: CASSLKGYKGAYEQYF.

V gene TRBV18 combines with J gene TRBJ2-2, with a tentative D call TRBD1 (6 bases). V lost 6 bases and J lost 5, with 16 bases in between. The length of the CDR3 is 15 residues. Germline V gene data show CDR1 as KGHSH and CDR2 as LQKENI. CDR3 coding DNA: TGTGCCAGCTCGCTACTAAGGACAGATACCGGGGAGCTGTTTTTT. As protein: CASSLLRTDTGELFF.

This clonotype was counted at least ten times. The chain has TRBV24-1 and TRBJ2-3; D unclear. V was trimmed by 6 bases and J by 3 bases, leaving 6 bases between them. The length of the CDR3 is 12 residues. CDR1 KGHDR and CDR2 SFDVKD come from the germline V gene. The CDR3 sequence: CATSTQTDTQYF. Written as DNA, the CDR3 is TGTGCCACCAGTACCCAGACAGATACGCAGTATTTT.

This clonotype was counted a few times. This chain links TRBV19 with TRBJ2-7; D perhaps matches TRBD1 (5 bases). The germline CDR1 and CDR2 sequences are LNHDA and SQIVND (reference sequence). There are 13 residues in the CDR3. Trimming took off 5 bases at V and 2 bases at J, with 10 bases between the two ends. For the CDR3, the DNA is TGTGCCAGTAGTTACAGGTCGACCTACGAGCAGTACTTC. This encodes CASSYRSTYEQYF.

This clonotype occurred many times. The chain combines TRBV7-2 with TRBJ2-7; possibly TRBD2 for D (5 bases). The ends were cut back, 4 bases at V and 6 bases at J, with 13 bases in the middle. Germline CDR1 SGHTA, CDR2 FQGNSA. The length of the CDR3 is 13 residues. The CDR3 spells CASSSPVGGEQYF. The CDR3 coding sequence is TGTGCCAGCAGCTCCCCTGTAGGAGGCGAGCAGTACTTC. The full variable domain, in which reference TRBV7-2 and TRBJ2-7 provide the parts outside the CDR3, is GAGVSQSPSNKVTEKGKDVELRCDPISGHTALYWYRQSLGQGLEFLIYFQGNSAPDKSGLPSDRFSAERTGGSVSTLTIQRTQQEDSAVYLCASSSPVGGEQYFGPGTRLTVT.

This clonotype has at least ten counts. V gene TRBV7-2 combines with J gene TRBJ2-1, with TRBD2 matching over 10 bases. Germline trimming cut 0 bases from V and 6 bases from J; bases unmatched to any gene: 11. In germline, CDR1 is SGHTA, CDR2 FQGNSA. There are 18 residues in the CDR3. The CDR3 is CASSLAIPSGSTGNEQFF. The CDR3 DNA reads TGTGCCAGCAGCTTAGCTATCCCTAGCGGGAGTACCGGCAATGAGCAGTTCTTC.

This clonotype was seen a few times. The chain couples TRBV20-1 to TRBJ1-5; a weak D match, TRBD1 (5 bases). In germline, CDR1 is DFQATT, CDR2 SNEGSKA (reference sequence). The CDR3 is made up of 16 amino acids. The V gene lost 1 base and the J gene lost 0 bases, with 13 bases spanning the gap. The CDR3 here is CSARVGAGHSNQPQHF. CDR3 coding DNA: TGCAGTGCTAGAGTAGGGGCAGGCCATAGCAATCAGCCCCAGCATTTT.

The chain couples TRBV3-1 to TRBJ1-6; D is uncertain. CDR1 is LGHDT and CDR2 is YNNKEL in the germline V gene (reference sequence). The V end lost 3 bases, the J end lost 8 bases, and 11 bases lay between the germline ends. This CDR3 is built from 14 residues. The CDR3: CASSHLDRDSPLHF. For the CDR3, the DNA is TGTGCCAGCAGCCACCTAGATAGGGATTCACCCCTCCACTTT.